Below are 21 T cell receptor beta chains sequenced from a single sample in a study of blood T cell repertoires in COVID-19. Some clones are missing from TCRdb's copy, which holds only in-frame ones; the method was immunoSEQ multiplex PCR. The sample contains approximately 82,000 clones, about 89% of which appear only once. Sequencing input: PBMCs or T cells enriched from blood (not recorded which). Source of these receptors: a woman aged 45-59 years with acute COVID-19.

The V gene is TRBV5-1, the J gene TRBJ1-1; 8 positions agree with TRBD1. This CDR3 spans 13 amino acids. V was clipped by 7 bases and J by 4 bases; unmatched bases: 6. Germline CDR1 SGHRS, CDR2 YFSETQ. The chain's CDR3 is CASSGGSSTEAFF. The CDR3 region has the DNA TGCGCCAGCTCAGGGGGCTCAAGCACTGAAGCTTTCTTT.

The chain has TRBV24-1 and TRBJ1-1, with D perhaps matching TRBD1 (6 bases). This CDR3 contains 14 residues. The V end lost 4 bases, the J end lost 1 base, and 9 bases lay between the germline ends. Germline assignment: CDR1 KGHDR and CDR2 SFDVKD. CDR3 loop: CATSESGENTEAFF. The DNA for the CDR3 is TGTGCCACCAGTGAGTCAGGGGAGAACACTGAAGCTTTCTTT.

About this clone: Other DNA variants within this sample encode the same CDR3. CDR3 in amino acids: CASSLGQGRYEQYF. DNA for the CDR3: TGTGCCAGCAGCTTAGGACAGGGTCGGTACGAGCAGTACTTC. The genes are TRBV5-6 and TRBJ2-7, with TRBD1 matching 8 bases. The germline gives CDR1 SGHDT, CDR2 YYEEEE. Trimming removed 2 bases from V and 4 bases from J; junction bases left unmatched: 5. The length of the CDR3 is 14 residues.

The V gene is TRBV3-1 (or the pseudogene TRBV3-2), the J gene TRBJ2-1; 8 positions agree with TRBD2. CDR3 length: 15 amino acids. Germline V gene sequence: CDR1 LGHDT, CDR2 YNNKEL (reference sequence). Trimming took 3 bases from V and 0 from J; bases not matched to a gene: 1. This CDR3 reads CASSQSGSSYNEQFF. Written as DNA, the CDR3 is TGTGCCAGCAGCCAGAGCGGGAGCTCCTACAATGAGCAGTTCTTC.

This rearrangement joins TRBV27 to TRBJ1-5, with D possibly TRBD1 on 5 matching bases. Germline CDR1 MNHEY, CDR2 SMNVEV (reference sequence). This CDR3 is built from 18 residues. Trimming stripped 4 bases from V and 12 bases from J, with 31 bases between. In DNA, the CDR3 is TGTGCCAGCAGTTCTACAATGGCAAGCGGGGGTACAGCTTTACTCCAGCATTTT. It translates to CASSSTMASGGTALLQHF.

This clone appeared a few times. The chain employs TRBV5-1 and TRBJ1-2, with TRBD1 matching over 10 bases. V lost 2 bases to trimming and J lost 7 bases; unmatched junction nucleotides: 8. This CDR3 is 15 amino acids long. Germline values: CDR1 SGHRS, CDR2 YFSETQ. This chain's CDR3 is CASSLGTGEGRGYTF. The DNA for the CDR3 is TGCGCCAGCAGCTTAGGGACAGGGGAAGGTCGTGGCTACACCTTC. The full variable domain, its missing parts supplied by reference TRBV5-1 and TRBJ1-2, is KAGVTQTPRYLIKTRGQQVTLSCSPISGHRSVSWYQQTPGQGLQFLFEYFSETQRNKGNFPGRFSGRQFSNSRSEMNVSTLELGDSALYLCASSLGTGEGRGYTFGSGTRLTVV.

V is TRBV27 and J is TRBJ1-6; D perhaps matches TRBD1 (5 bases). Germline V gene sequence: CDR1 MNHEY, CDR2 SMNVEV (reference sequence). This CDR3 has 16 amino acids. The V end lost 5 bases, the J end lost 1 base, and 12 bases lay between the germline ends. The CDR3 sequence: CASSPRRGSYNSPLHF. The CDR3 DNA is TGTGCCAGCAGTCCCAGGAGGGGTTCCTATAATTCACCCCTCCACTTT.

The table lists this clone with a few counts. The chain has TRBV19 and TRBJ1-2; tentatively, D is TRBD1 (5 bases). The CDR3 runs to 15 residues. V lost 6 bases and J lost 0, with 14 bases in between. Germline V CDR1 and CDR2: LNHDA, SQIVND (reference sequence). CDR3 DNA sequence: TGTGCCAGTAGCGACTCCGGGACTGCTAACTATGGCTACACCTTC. Its translation is CASSDSGTANYGYTF.

The chain couples TRBV6-5 to TRBJ2-1; 7 bases fit TRBD1. There are 13 residues in the CDR3. V shed 2 bases, J shed 10 bases, and the junction held 5 bases outside the gene matches. Germline CDR1 and CDR2: MNHEY and SVGAGI. The CDR3 here is CASSYRDRGEQFF. DNA of the CDR3: TGTGCCAGCAGTTACCGGGACAGAGGGGAGCAGTTCTTC.

The V call is TRBV29-1, the J call TRBJ1-2; TRBD1 aligns across 7 bases. The junction had 20 bases not matched to a gene; V was cut back by 7 bases and J by 6 bases. There are 16 residues in the CDR3. The germline V gene has CDR1 SQVTM and CDR2 ANQGSEA. The chain's CDR3 is CSADRALGTEGDGYTF. Here the CDR3 DNA reads TGCAGCGCTGATAGGGCTTTAGGGACAGAGGGAGATGGCTACACCTTC.

This rearrangement joins TRBV11-2 to TRBJ1-2, with 7 bases identical to TRBD1. The CDR3 length is 14 residues. Germline lookup yields CDR1 SGHAT and CDR2 FQNNGV. J gave up 4 bases and V 1 base, and 3 bases lay outside the gene matches. CDR3 sequence: CASSLGGTVYGYTF. The CDR3, as DNA: TGTGCCAGCAGCTTAGGTGGGACAGTCTATGGCTACACCTTC. The entire variable domain, with the rest obtained from reference TRBV11-2 and TRBJ1-2, is as follows: EAGVAQSPRYKIIEKRQSVAFWCNPISGHATLYWYQQILGQGPKLLIQFQNNGVVDDSQLPKDRFSAERLKGVDSTLKIQPAKLEDSAVYLCASSLGGTVYGYTFGSGTRLTVV.

The genes are TRBV7-9 and TRBJ1-1; 8 bases align to TRBD1. With V trimmed by 1 base and J by 0 bases, 7 bases remained unmatched. CDR1 is SEHNR and CDR2 is FQNEAQ in the germline V gene (reference sequence). CDR3 length equals 17 residues. CDR3: CASSLGLGTGMNTEAFF. DNA of the CDR3: TGTGCCAGCAGCTTAGGGCTAGGGACAGGCATGAACACTGAAGCTTTCTTT.

The chain uses TRBV19 and TRBJ2-2; 7 bases are a match to TRBD2. Germline V gene sequence: CDR1 LNHDA, CDR2 SQIVND (reference sequence). The CDR3 loop spans 17 amino acids. The V gene end was trimmed by 4 bases and the J gene end by 1 base; junction bases not matched to a gene: 9. CDR3 sequence (DNA): TGTGCCAGTAGTAGACGAAGCGGGAAGGTGAACACCGGGGAGCTGTTTTTT. Residues: CASSRRSGKVNTGELFF. The whole variable domain, filled in from reference TRBV19 and TRBJ2-2, reads DGGITQSPKYLFRKEGQNVTLSCEQNLNHDAMYWYRQDPGQGLRLIYYSQIVNDFQKGDIAEGYSVSREKKESFPLTVTSAQKNPTAFYLCASSRRSGKVNTGELFFGEGSRLTVL.

CDR3 protein: CASSPQDRGSTGELFF. In nucleotides, the CDR3 is TGTGCCAGCAGTCCTCAGGACAGGGGGAGCACCGGGGAGCTGTTTTTT. The chain couples TRBV3-1 (or the pseudogene TRBV3-2) to TRBJ2-2; 10 bases are a match to TRBD1. Germline loops: CDR1 LGHDT, CDR2 YNNKEL (reference sequence). The CDR3 runs 16 residues. The ends lost 6 bases at V and 4 bases at J; junction bases unmatched: 8.

The genes are TRBV6-5 and TRBJ2-3; TRBD2 agrees at 8 bases. The CDR3 totals 15 residues. Per the germline V gene, CDR1 is MNHEY and CDR2 is SVGAGI. V trimming: 4 bases; J trimming: 2 bases; junction bases outside the gene matches: 5. The CDR3 protein is CASSFSGTLTDTQYF. As DNA, the CDR3 is TGTGCCAGCAGTTTTAGCGGGACCCTCACAGATACGCAGTATTTT.

This chain links TRBV29-1 with TRBJ1-4; D might be TRBD1 (5 bases). CDR1 and CDR2 from the germline V gene are SQVTM and ANQGSEA. Deletions cut 1 base from V and 7 bases from J, with 13 bases between. This CDR3 spans 14 amino acids. The CDR3 DNA reads as TGCAGCGTTGAAGTCGGCAGGGAAGGTGAAAAACTGTTTTTT. Encoded protein: CSVEVGREGEKLFF.

The CDR3 region is CASSQGTRGSSYTEAFF. Written as DNA, the CDR3 is TGTGCCAGCAGCCAAGGAACCAGAGGTAGCAGTTACACTGAAGCTTTCTTT. The chain uses TRBV3-1 (or the pseudogene TRBV3-2) and TRBJ1-1; D not resolved. The CDR3 loop spans 17 amino acids. Germline values: CDR1 LGHDT, CDR2 YNNKEL (reference sequence). V was shortened by 1 base and J by 3 bases, with 18 bases between the two germline ends.

This sequence joins TRBV5-5 and TRBJ2-7; D might be TRBD1 (6 bases). CDR1 and CDR2 from the germline V gene are SGHKS and YYEKEE (reference sequence). The CDR3 consists of 14 residues. Trimming pared 2 bases from V and 4 bases from J, leaving 13 bases between. CDR3 DNA sequence: TGTGCCAGCAGCTTTGGGGGCCCCTTTTACGAGCAGTACTTC. It is translated as CASSFGGPFYEQYF.

The rearrangement joins TRBV25-1 to TRBJ1-1; D ambiguous. The V and J ends lost 7 bases and 0 bases respectively, with 12 bases between them. Germline V gives CDR1 MGHDK, CDR2 SYGVNS. CDR3 length: 14 amino acids. This chain's CDR3 is CASTASGMNTEAFF. Written as DNA, the CDR3 is TGTGCCAGCACCGCCAGCGGGATGAACACTGAAGCTTTCTTT.

This chain connects TRBV6-2 or TRBV6-3 to TRBJ2-7; 11 nucleotides agree with TRBD2. This CDR3 spans 17 amino acids. V dropped 2 bases and J dropped 4; count of bases not matched to a gene: 10. Looked up from germline, CDR1 is MNHEY and CDR2 is SVGEGT. For the CDR3, the DNA is TGTGCCAGCAGTTACGGGGCAACTAGCGGGAGTGTTTACGAGCAGTACTTC. Protein: CASSYGATSGSVYEQYF.

The rearrangement joins TRBV18 to TRBJ1-6; D might be TRBD1 (5 bases). Per the germline V gene, CDR1 is KGHSH and CDR2 is LQKENI. The CDR3 spans 15 residues. The V and J ends lost 3 bases and 5 bases respectively, with 11 bases between them. This CDR3 is CASSPELRDNSPLHF. The CDR3, as DNA: TGTGCCAGCTCACCGGAACTCAGGGATAATTCACCCCTCCACTTT.